The 12 T cell receptor beta chains reported below all come from one sample, sequenced in a study of blood T cell repertoires in COVID-19. Method: immunoSEQ multiplex PCR; TCRdb's copy keeps in-frame clones and lacks some. This repertoire shows roughly 130,000 clones, about four fifths found once; its top ten account for approximately 14%. The sequencing sample was made of peripheral blood. Every receptor here comes from a man older than 75 with acute or convalescent COVID-19.

This chain uses TRBV10-3 with TRBJ1-1; D gene uncertain. The germline gives CDR1 ENHRY, CDR2 SYGVKD. Trimming took 0 bases from V and 0 from J, leaving 5 bases between them. CDR3 length equals 14 residues. The DNA of the CDR3 is TGTGCCATCAGTGAGTCGAGGTTGAACACTGAAGCTTTCTTT. Residues: CAISESRLNTEAFF.

This clone was counted only a few times. J is TRBJ2-1 and V is TRBV4-2; D might be TRBD1 (6 bases). Trimming stripped 3 bases from V and 8 bases from J, with 14 bases between. Germline values: CDR1 LGHNA, CDR2 YNFKEQ. The CDR3 runs 14 residues. Here the CDR3 reads CASSQGTGKYEQFF. The CDR3 bases are TGTGCCAGCAGCCAGGGCACAGGGAAGTATGAGCAGTTCTTC.

The chain is built from TRBV28 and TRBJ2-1, with 7 nucleotides matching TRBD1. The germline gives CDR1 MDHEN, CDR2 SYDVKM. This CDR3 has 16 residues. J lost 0 bases, V lost 6 bases, and 8 bases had no gene match. DNA for the CDR3: TGTGCCAGCAGCCTAAATCCAGGGGGCTCCTACAATGAGCAGTTCTTC. This sequence encodes CASSLNPGGSYNEQFF.

This CDR3 reads CASRLTGSQYF. For the CDR3, the DNA is TGTGCCAGCAGACTGACAGGCTCGCAGTATTTT. The chain recombines TRBV28 with TRBJ2-3, with a tentative D call TRBD1 (6 bases). From germline, CDR1 is MDHEN and CDR2 SYDVKM. V was clipped by 6 bases and J by 10 bases, with 11 bases between them. The CDR3 sequence is 11 residues long.

The rearrangement links TRBV5-1 to TRBJ2-1; possibly TRBD2 for D (5 bases). The CDR3 runs to 14 residues. CDR1 and CDR2 from the germline V gene are SGHRS and YFSETQ. Trimming removed 3 bases at V and 9 bases at J, with 16 bases between. The CDR3 loop is CASSSLTPAGEQFF. DNA of the CDR3: TGCGCCAGCAGCTCTTTGACTCCTGCGGGTGAGCAGTTCTTC.

The chain uses TRBV4-3 and TRBJ1-2; D is ambiguous. Germline CDR1 LGHNA, CDR2 YSLEER. This CDR3 has 15 residues. Trimming took off 1 base at V and 2 bases at J, with 11 bases between the two ends. In DNA, the CDR3 is TGCGCCAGCAGCCAAGTCACGGCGGCAAACTATGGCTACACCTTC. As protein: CASSQVTAANYGYTF.

This clone showed up just a few times. This chain links TRBV3-1 (or the pseudogene TRBV3-2) with TRBJ1-1, with 9 bases matching TRBD1. The CDR3 extends over 14 amino acids. Germline-derived CDR1 and CDR2 are LGHDT and YNNKEL (reference sequence). With 7 bases clipped from V and 4 bases from J, the junction kept 7 bases outside the gene matches. The CDR3 coding sequence is TGTGCCAGCACCACAGGGGGCGCGGGCACTGAAGCTTTCTTT. Translating gives CASTTGGAGTEAFF.

The chain combines TRBV28 with TRBJ1-5; D perhaps matches TRBD1 (5 bases). The CDR3 length is 14 residues. Germline-derived CDR1 and CDR2 are MDHEN and SYDVKM. Trimming shortened V by 4 bases and J by 6 bases, and 13 bases separated the two germline ends. This CDR3 reads CASSSWGRVQPQHF. As DNA, the CDR3 is TGTGCCAGCAGTTCCTGGGGCAGGGTTCAGCCCCAGCATTTT. The complete variable domain, with remaining parts taken from reference TRBV28 and TRBJ1-5, reads DVKVTQSSRYLVKRTGEKVFLECVQDMDHENMFWYRQDPGLGLRLIYFSYDVKMKEKGDIPEGYSVSREKKERFSLILESASTNQTSMYLCASSSWGRVQPQHFGDGTRLSIL.

The chain uses TRBV7-2 and TRBJ2-5, with D possibly TRBD1 on 5 matching bases. CDR3 size: 14 residues. Trimming cost V 0 bases and J 1 base, with 6 bases left between them. CDR1 and CDR2 (germline): SGHTA, FQGNSA. The CDR3 DNA reads as TGTGCCAGCAGCTTAGCTGACAGCCAAGAGACCCAGTACTTC. This translates into CASSLADSQETQYF.

The gene calls are TRBV5-1 and TRBJ2-3; 7 bases are shared with TRBD1. Germline V lookup: CDR1 SGHRS, CDR2 YFSETQ. V shed 0 bases and J 4 bases; nucleotides not matched to a gene: 2. The CDR3 runs to 14 residues. This chain's CDR3 is CASSLEGGPDTQYF. The DNA for the CDR3 is TGCGCCAGCAGCTTGGAAGGGGGCCCAGATACGCAGTATTTT.

This chain links TRBV4-2 with TRBJ1-6; 8 nucleotides line up with TRBD1. V was clipped by 1 base and J by 8 bases; unmatched bases: 4. Germline CDR1 and CDR2: LGHNA and YNFKEQ. The CDR3 runs to 15 residues. The CDR3 spells CASSQVDRGDSPLHF. CDR3 in DNA: TGTGCCAGCAGCCAAGTAGACAGGGGTGATTCACCCCTCCACTTT.

The V call is TRBV7-8, the J call TRBJ1-2, with D unclear. Germline V gene sequence: CDR1 SGHVS, CDR2 FQNEAQ. V lost 1 base, J lost 4 bases, and 13 bases lay in between. The CDR3 is made up of 15 amino acids. CDR3: CASSLVFPSSYGYTF. The CDR3 bases are TGTGCCAGCAGCTTAGTATTTCCCTCGAGCTATGGCTACACCTTC.